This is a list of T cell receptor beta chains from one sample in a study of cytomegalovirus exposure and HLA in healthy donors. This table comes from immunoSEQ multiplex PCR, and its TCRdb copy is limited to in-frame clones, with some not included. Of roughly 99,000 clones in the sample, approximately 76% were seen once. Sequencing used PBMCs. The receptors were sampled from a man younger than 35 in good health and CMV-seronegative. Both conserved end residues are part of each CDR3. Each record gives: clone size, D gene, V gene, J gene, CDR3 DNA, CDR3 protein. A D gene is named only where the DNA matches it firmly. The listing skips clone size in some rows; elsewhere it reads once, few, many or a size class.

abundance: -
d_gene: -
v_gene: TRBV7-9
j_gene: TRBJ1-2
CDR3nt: TGTGCCAGCACCCCGAGGGGGGGAGGAAACTATGGCTACACCTTC
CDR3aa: CASTPRGGGNYGYTF

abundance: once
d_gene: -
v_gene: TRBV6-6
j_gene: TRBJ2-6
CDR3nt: TGTGCCAGCACTCTCGCCGGGTCTGGGGCCAACGTCCTGACTTTC
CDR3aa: CASTLAGSGANVLTF

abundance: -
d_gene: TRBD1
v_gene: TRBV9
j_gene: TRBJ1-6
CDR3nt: TGTGCCAGCAGCGCACGGGGACAGCCAAGCTCACCCCTCCACTTT
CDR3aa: CASSARGQPSSPLHF

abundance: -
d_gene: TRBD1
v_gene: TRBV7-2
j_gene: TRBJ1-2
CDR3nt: TGTGCCAGCAGCAACAGGGGTCCATATGGCTACACCTTC
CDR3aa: CASSNRGPYGYTF

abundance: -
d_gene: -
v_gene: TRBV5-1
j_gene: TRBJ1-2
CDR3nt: TGCGCCAGCAGCTCACAGGGCGGAGACGGCTACACCTTC
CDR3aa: CASSSQGGDGYTF

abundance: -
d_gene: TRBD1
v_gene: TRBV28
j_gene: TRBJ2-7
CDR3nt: TGTGCCAGCAGTTCCCCCAGGGGACAGGGTTTCTCCTACGAGCAGTACTTC
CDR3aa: CASSSPRGQGFSYEQYF

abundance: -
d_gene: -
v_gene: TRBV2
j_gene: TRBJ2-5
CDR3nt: TGTGCCAGCAGTGATGTCAGGGGAGAGACCCAGTACTTC
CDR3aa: CASSDVRGETQYF

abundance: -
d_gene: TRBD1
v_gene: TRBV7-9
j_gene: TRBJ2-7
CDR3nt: TGTGCCAGCAGCGAAACAGGGGGGAGCTCCTACGAGCAGTACTTC
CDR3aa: CASSETGGSSYEQYF

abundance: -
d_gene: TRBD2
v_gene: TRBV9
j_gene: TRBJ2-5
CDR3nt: TGTGCCAGCAGCGCCGGGGGGGGGCCGGGAGAGACCCAGTACTTC
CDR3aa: CASSAGGGPGETQYF

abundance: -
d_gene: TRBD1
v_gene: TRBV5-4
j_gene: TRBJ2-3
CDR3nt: TGTGCCAGCTCGGGTACAGGACAGGGAAGGAAATCAGATACGCAGTATTTT
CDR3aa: CASSGTGQGRKSDTQYF

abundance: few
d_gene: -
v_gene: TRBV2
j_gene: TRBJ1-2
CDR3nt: TGTGCCAGCAGTGAGGGGCGCGATGGCTACACCTTC
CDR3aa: CASSEGRDGYTF

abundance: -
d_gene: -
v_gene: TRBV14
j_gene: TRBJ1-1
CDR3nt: TGTGCCAGCAGCCAAGACCTTACCGGGATAGGAGCTTTCTTT
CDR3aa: CASSQDLTGIGAFF

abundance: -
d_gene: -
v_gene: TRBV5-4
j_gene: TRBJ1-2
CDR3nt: TGTGCCAGCAGCTTGAATAACAGGGAAAGGGGCGGCTACACCTTC
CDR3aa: CASSLNNRERGGYTF

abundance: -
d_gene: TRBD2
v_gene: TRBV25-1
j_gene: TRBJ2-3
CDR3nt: TGTGCCAGCAGTGATACTAGCGGGGGGGCGACAGATACGCAGTATTTT
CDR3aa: CASSDTSGGATDTQYF

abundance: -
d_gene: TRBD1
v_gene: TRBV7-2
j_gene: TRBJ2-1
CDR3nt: TGTGCCAGCAGAGGACAGGCCTCCTCCTACAATGAGCAGTTCTTC
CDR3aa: CASRGQASSYNEQFF

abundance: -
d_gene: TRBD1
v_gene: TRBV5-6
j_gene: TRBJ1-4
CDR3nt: TGTGCCAGCAGCTCTACACTTCAGGACAGGGTAAAGGAGGAAAAACTGTTTTTT
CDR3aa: CASSSTLQDRVKEEKLFF

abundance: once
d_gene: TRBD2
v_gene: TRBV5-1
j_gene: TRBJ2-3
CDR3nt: TGCGCCAGCAGGAGACTAGCGGGGGGGCCAACAGATACGCAGTATTTT
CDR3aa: CASRRLAGGPTDTQYF

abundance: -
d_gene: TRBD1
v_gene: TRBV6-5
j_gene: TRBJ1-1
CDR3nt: TGTGCCAGCAGTTTCACCGACAGGGTGGTCTCTGAAGCTTTCTTT
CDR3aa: CASSFTDRVVSEAFF

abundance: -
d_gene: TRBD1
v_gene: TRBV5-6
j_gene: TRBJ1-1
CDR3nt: TGTGCCAGCAGCGGGGACAGGGTGGACACTGAAGCTTTCTTT
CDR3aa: CASSGDRVDTEAFF

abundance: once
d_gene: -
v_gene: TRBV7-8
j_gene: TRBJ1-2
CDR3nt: TGTGCCAGCAGCGCCAGACAGCGTTCCTATGGCTACACCTTC
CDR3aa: CASSARQRSYGYTF

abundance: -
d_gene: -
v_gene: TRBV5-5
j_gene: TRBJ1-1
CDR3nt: TGTGCCAGCAGCACTACCGGGGTTTCGAACACTGAAGCTTTCTTT
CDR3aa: CASSTTGVSNTEAFF

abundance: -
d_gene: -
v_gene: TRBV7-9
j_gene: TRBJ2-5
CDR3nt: TGTGCCAGCAGCTCCCGGGACTACCAAGAGACCCAGTACTTC
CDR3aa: CASSSRDYQETQYF

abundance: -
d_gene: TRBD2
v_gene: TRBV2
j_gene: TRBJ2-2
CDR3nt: TGTGCCAGCAGTGAGGAAGCGGGGGCCTTCGGCGGGGAGCTGTTTTTT
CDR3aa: CASSEEAGAFGGELFF

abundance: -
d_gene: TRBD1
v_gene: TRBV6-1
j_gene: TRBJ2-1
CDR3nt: TGTGCCAGCAGTGCTTCGACAGGGAGCTCCTACAATGAGCAGTTCTTC
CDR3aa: CASSASTGSSYNEQFF

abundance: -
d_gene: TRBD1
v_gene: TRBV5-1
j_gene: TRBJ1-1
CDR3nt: TGCGCCAGCAGCTTGGGGACAGGTTCGAACACTGAAGCTTTCTTT
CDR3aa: CASSLGTGSNTEAFF